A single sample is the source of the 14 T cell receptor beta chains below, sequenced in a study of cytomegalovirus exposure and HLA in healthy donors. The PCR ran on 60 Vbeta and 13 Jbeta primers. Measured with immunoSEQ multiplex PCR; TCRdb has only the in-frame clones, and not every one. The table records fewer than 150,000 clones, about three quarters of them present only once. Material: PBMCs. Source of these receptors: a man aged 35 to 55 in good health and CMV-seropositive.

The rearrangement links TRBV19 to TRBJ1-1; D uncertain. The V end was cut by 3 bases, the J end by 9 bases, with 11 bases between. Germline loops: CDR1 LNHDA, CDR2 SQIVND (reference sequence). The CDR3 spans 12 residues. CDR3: CASSISVGQAFF. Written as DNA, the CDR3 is TGTGCCAGTAGTATTAGCGTCGGGCAAGCTTTCTTT.

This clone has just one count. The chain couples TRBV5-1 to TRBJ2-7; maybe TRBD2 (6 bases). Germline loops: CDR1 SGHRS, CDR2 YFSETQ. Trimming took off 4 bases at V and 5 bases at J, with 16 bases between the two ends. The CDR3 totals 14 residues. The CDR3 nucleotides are TGCGCCAGCAGCCTGGCGGCGGGACGCGACGAGCAGTACTTC. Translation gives CASSLAAGRDEQYF.

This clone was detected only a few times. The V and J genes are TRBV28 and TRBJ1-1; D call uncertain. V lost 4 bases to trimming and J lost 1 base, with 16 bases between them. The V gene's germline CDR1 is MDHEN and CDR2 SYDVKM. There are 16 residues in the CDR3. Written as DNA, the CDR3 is TGTGCCAGCAGTTCCCTAGGGAGTGAATCGAACACTGAAGCTTTCTTT. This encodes CASSSLGSESNTEAFF.

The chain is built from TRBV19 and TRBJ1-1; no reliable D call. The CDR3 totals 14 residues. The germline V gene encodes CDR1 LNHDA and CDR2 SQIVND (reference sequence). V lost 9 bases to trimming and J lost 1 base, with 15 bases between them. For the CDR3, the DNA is TGTGCCAGCCGGGGTCCAGGTGGGAACACTGAAGCTTTCTTT. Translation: CASRGPGGNTEAFF. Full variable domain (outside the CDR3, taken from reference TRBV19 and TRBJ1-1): DGGITQSPKYLFRKEGQNVTLSCEQNLNHDAMYWYRQDPGQGLRLIYYSQIVNDFQKGDIAEGYSVSREKKESFPLTVTSAQKNPTAFYLCASRGPGGNTEAFFGQGTRLTVV.

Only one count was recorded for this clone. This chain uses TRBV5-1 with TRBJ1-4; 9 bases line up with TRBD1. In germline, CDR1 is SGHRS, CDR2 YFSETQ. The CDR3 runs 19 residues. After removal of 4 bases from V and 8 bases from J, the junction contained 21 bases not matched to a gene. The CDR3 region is CASSPEHGVWTGAGEKLFF. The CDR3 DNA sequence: TGCGCCAGCAGCCCAGAGCACGGTGTCTGGACAGGGGCGGGCGAAAAACTGTTTTTT.

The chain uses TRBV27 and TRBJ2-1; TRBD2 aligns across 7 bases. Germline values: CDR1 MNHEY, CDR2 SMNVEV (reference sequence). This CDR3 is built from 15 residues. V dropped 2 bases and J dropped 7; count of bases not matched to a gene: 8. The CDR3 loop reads CASSLPGGGSNEQFF. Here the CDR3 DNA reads TGTGCCAGCAGTTTACCGGGAGGAGGGAGTAATGAGCAGTTCTTC.

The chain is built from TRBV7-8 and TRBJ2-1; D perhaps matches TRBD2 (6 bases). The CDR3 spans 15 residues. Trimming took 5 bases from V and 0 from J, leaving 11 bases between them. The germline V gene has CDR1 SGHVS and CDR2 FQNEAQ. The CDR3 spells CASSQDGSSYNEQFF. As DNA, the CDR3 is TGTGCCAGCAGCCAGGACGGGAGCTCCTACAATGAGCAGTTCTTC. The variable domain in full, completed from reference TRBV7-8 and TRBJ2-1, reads GAGVSQSPRYKVAKRGQDVALRCDPISGHVSLFWYQQALGQGPEFLTYFQNEAQLDKSGLPSDRFFAERPEGSVSTLKIQRTQQEDSAVYLCASSQDGSSYNEQFFGPGTRLTVL.

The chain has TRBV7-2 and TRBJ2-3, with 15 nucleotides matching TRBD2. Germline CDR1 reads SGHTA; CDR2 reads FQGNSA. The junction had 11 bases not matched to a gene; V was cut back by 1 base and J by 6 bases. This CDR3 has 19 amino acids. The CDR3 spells CASSLVGLAGGLPVDTQYF. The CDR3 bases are TGTGCCAGCAGCTTAGTGGGACTAGCGGGGGGCCTCCCTGTGGATACGCAGTATTTT.

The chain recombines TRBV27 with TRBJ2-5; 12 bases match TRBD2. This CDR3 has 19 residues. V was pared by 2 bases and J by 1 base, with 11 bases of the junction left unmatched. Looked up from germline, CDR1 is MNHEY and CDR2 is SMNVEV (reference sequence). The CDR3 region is CASSLTGTSGRAGQETQYF. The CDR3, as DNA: TGTGCCAGCAGTTTAACCGGGACTAGCGGGCGCGCCGGCCAAGAGACCCAGTACTTC.

CDR3 loop: CASSHQLAGVYKRGELFF. The CDR3 DNA follows: TGTGCCAGCAGCCATCAACTAGCGGGGGTATATAAACGCGGGGAGCTGTTTTTT. The chain joins TRBV4-2 to TRBJ2-2; 11 positions agree with TRBD2. The V segment lost 3 bases and the J segment 7 bases; nucleotides outside the gene matches: 13. Germline V gene data show CDR1 as LGHNA and CDR2 as YNFKEQ. The CDR3 length is 18 residues.

As DNA, the CDR3 is TGCAGCGTTGATTCGTCGGGAACTGAAGCTTTCTTT. The encoded protein is CSVDSSGTEAFF. The J gene is TRBJ1-1, the V gene TRBV29-1; D is undetermined. CDR3 size: 12 residues. The germline V and J ends were trimmed by 3 bases and 5 bases, with 10 bases remaining between them. Germline lookup yields CDR1 SQVTM and CDR2 ANQGSEA. Filled out from reference TRBV29-1 and TRBJ1-1, the complete variable domain reads SAVISQKPSRDICQRGTSLTIQCQVDSQVTMMFWYRQQPGQSLTLIATANQGSEATYESGFVIDKFPISRPNLTFSTLTVSNMSPEDSSIYLCSVDSSGTEAFFGQGTRLTVV.

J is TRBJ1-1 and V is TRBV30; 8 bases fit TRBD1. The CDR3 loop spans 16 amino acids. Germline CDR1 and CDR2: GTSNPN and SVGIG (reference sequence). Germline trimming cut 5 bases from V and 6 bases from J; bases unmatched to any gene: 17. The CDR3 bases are TGTGCCTGGGGCCCCGGCCCACAGGGGGGTTCGGCTGAAGCTTTCTTT. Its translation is CAWGPGPQGGSAEAFF.

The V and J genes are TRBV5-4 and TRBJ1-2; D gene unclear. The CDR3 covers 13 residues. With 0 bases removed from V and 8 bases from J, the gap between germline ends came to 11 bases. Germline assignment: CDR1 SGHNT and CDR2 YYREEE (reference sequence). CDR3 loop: CASSLAGASGYTF. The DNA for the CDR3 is TGTGCCAGCAGCTTGGCCGGAGCGAGCGGCTACACCTTC.

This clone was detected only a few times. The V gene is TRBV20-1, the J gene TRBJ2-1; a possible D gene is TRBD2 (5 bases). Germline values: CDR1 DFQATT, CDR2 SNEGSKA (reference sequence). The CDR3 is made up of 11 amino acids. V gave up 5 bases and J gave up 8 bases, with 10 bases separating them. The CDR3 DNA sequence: TGCAGTGCTTCGAGCGGTCATGAGCAGTTCTTC. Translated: CSASSGHEQFF.